This section outlines one TCR beta chain sequence together with its context. The antigen it recognizes is unknown. It has no much larger one-base neighbor in the sample; base qualities were not kept. To prepare the library, the immunoSEQ multiplex PCR assay was applied. The original methods were these. A statistical classification framework was built for diagnosing cytomegalovirus status from the catalog of TCR beta chain sequences. Here the immuneACCESS table is served through TCRdb, limited to in-frame sequences with V and J called. Missing clones are a known gap in these copies; in checked studies unresolved V genes cover under half, and the rest lacks a known reason. V, J and clone size were drawn from that table, and D and trimming were deduced from the DNA. Within this sample are roughly 150,000 clones, with approximately 86% of them counted one time only. Around 2% of the sample lies in the top ten.

Separate from the roughly 630-subject first cohort, the validation cohort of 120 subjects was the group to which the donors belonged. Trimming accounts for 1 base at V and 2 bases at J, while the number of junction bases matched to no gene is 11. From the cysteine up to the phenylalanine, the CDR3 has a length of 17 residues. Left in the record is the CDR3 DNA by itself, 51 bases read in frame from the first base. Reading the germline V gene gives CDR1 SGHRS and CDR2 YFSETQ. The entry originates in a study of cytomegalovirus exposure and HLA in healthy donors (dated by TCRdb to the late 2010s). Background on the whole study: A later analysis indicated that the roughly 120 validation repertoires were generated on the platform also employed for the approximately 670 repertoires of the first cohort. To predict cytomegalovirus infection status, the study brought together high-throughput TCR immunosequencing, statistical association of individual TCRs with disease status, and machine learning. In addition to the first cohort of roughly 670 subjects, a separate validation cohort of 120 different subjects was used. The study aimed to test whether signatures of past pathogen exposure could be identified by cataloging public T cell receptors. General findings and caveats noted by the study authors: The study listed 150 to 200 TCR beta chains as associated with cytomegalovirus. According to the authors, the approach could potentially be generalized to other disease states and immunological phenotypes. In a later analysis, TCRs clustered in the first cohort were found to also tend to co-occur in the 130 or so validation repertoires, with approximately 95% of cluster scores above 0. In vitro tests confirmed that a few of the cytomegalovirus-associated TCR beta chains recognize cytomegalovirus antigens. While some public TCRs were present in many individuals, most TCR sequences turned up only very rarely across donors. A later analysis had no HLA typing for the validation cohort, so co-occurrence there was scored across all 130 or so repertoires. Cytomegalovirus status was reported to be diagnosed by the classifier with high specificity and sensitivity in both the original and validation cohorts.

This receptor was identified in a woman between 18 and 29 years old in good health and CMV-seronegative. This chain is built from TRBV5-1 and TRBJ1-1, with 7 bases aligning to TRBD1. The specimen was PBMCs. The sequence in DNA is TGCGCCAGCAGCTTGAGTATGGCAGGGGGAGGAAACACTGAAGCTTTCTTT. This is translated as CASSLSMAGGGNTEAFF.